This TCR beta chain stems from a study of cytomegalovirus exposure and HLA in healthy donors (TCRdb year 2017). Some background on the complete study: An earlier analysis of about 530 of the donors reported about 280 Gb of sequence data and 117 million unique TCR beta sequences obtained from about 179 million T cells. Alongside the repertoire data, information on donor age, sex, ethnicity and CMV serostatus was compiled. Rather than using new phenotypic data, the later analysis identified candidate immune exposures from TCR beta sequences and from how often those sequences occurred across donors. Roughly 5 DR-DQ haplotypes were handled as single units for association and clustering, since linkage in the cohort was strong. Using immunosequencing, the study profiled T cell repertoires from fewer than 700 subjects and related those repertoires to cytomegalovirus serostatus. In an earlier analysis of roughly 600 of the donors, high-throughput TCR beta sequencing was used to judge whether each TCR beta V gene segment behaved as functional or pseudogenic. To predict cytomegalovirus infection status, the study brought together high-throughput TCR immunosequencing, statistical association of individual TCRs with disease status, and machine learning. Across 300 to 400 genotyped donors of the cohort, an average of 235,054 unique TCR beta nucleotide sequences per donor were sequenced, and roughly 17% of those sequences were non-productive. Of the roughly 400 genotyped donors, around 81% fell in the genetic ancestry cluster associated with self-reported Caucasian donors. In a later analysis, previously published TCR beta repertoires from about 670 donors were re-analyzed and high-resolution HLA genotyping was added so that TCR occurrence patterns could be studied. Both class I and class II loci were covered by HLA typing, at four-digit resolution. The number of typed donors differed by locus: roughly 629-640 for A, B, C, DRB1 and DQB1; about 520 for DQA1; 606 for DPA1; and about 450 for DPB1. About 300 gigabases of sequencing data and tens of millions of unique TCR sequences were included in an early release covering roughly 600 HLA-typed donors. In addition to the first cohort of roughly 670 subjects, a separate validation cohort of approximately 130 different subjects was used. Every repertoire in the discovery cohort had been generated on one and the same sequencing platform. The study aimed to test whether cataloging public T cell receptors could reveal signatures of past pathogen exposure. Genome-wide SNP genotypes for about 60% of the roughly 700 donors were used in a later genetic analysis, which treated that subset as a discovery cohort. The study at large found these results: In a later genetic analysis, fewer N-insertions in productive TCRs were reported among donors in an Asian-associated ancestry cluster than the roughly 710-donor mean. Because some donors lacked HLA typing at each locus, the association tests relied only on the typed subset. A later analysis associated 15,000 to 20,000 TCR beta sequences with specific HLA alleles at a false discovery rate of 0.05. Several of the top co-occurrence clusters appeared to be linked to parvovirus B19, influenza, CMV and Epstein-Barr virus, according to a later analysis. A later genetic analysis associated a missense DCLRE1C variant with V-gene and J-gene trimming of TCR beta chains, and an independent cohort replicated the association. Broadly in line with IMGT annotations, most TCR beta V segments showed up in productive rearrangements about 87% or about 30% of the time in an earlier analysis of 450 to 600 of the donors. In a later analysis, TCR association rates were found to vary across HLA loci, with the most associated TCRs seen for DRB1 alleles and the fewest for HLA-C alleles. Presence/absence analyses assumed roughly uniform sequencing depth across donors, an assumption that may not hold. In this cohort, only TCR beta chains were sequenced, and detectable features were limited by the absence of alpha or paired-chain data. Seventeen rarely observed V segments, including chromosome 9 orphons, were excluded from the earlier analysis of just under 600 of the donors because counts were too low. Some IMGT-functional V segments, including TRBV6-2 and TRBV6-3, could not be distinguished by the 87-base-pair reads and were therefore excluded. Correlated functional status among segregating V segments might be attributable to linkage disequilibrium, but an unknown experimental factor could not be ruled out. The authors suggested that the approach could potentially be extended to other disease states and immunological phenotypes. The classifier was reported to diagnose cytomegalovirus status with high specificity and sensitivity in both the original and validation cohorts. The study gave a list of under 200 TCR beta chains associated with cytomegalovirus. Assigning TCR associations to individual alleles was difficult when HLA alleles, especially DR and DQ, strongly co-occurred. Most TCR sequences were seen in very few donors, while some public TCRs were found in many individuals. A group of highly shared sequence variants was considered likely to be a technical artifact of the sequencing pipeline. In vitro tests confirmed that a few of the cytomegalovirus-associated TCR beta chains recognize cytomegalovirus antigens. A further reported finding was that TCR beta sequences accurately predicted the HLA-A and HLA-B alleles for most subjects in the first cohort. In a later analysis, most CMV-associated TCR beta chains were found to appear HLA-restricted, with HLA associations seemingly driven largely by CMV exposure. Compared with equally common non-associated chains, HLA-associated TCR beta chains in a later analysis were more clonally expanded and had lower generation probabilities. The only immune exposure information available for the cohort was CMV serostatus.

The cohort comprised more than 550 healthy bone marrow donors. At the time of sampling, all cohort members were nominally healthy, though unrecorded immune exposures were likely present. The donor was CMV seropositive and was included in the group of 250 to 300 seropositive cohort members. A peripheral blood sample was provided by each donor, and peripheral blood mononuclear cells were used for TCR beta sequencing. Genomic DNA was extracted from the blood cell samples with the Qiagen DNeasy Blood Extraction Kit. Concerning this clone: Its specific antigen is unknown. No qualities accompany the bases; no much larger clone lies one base away.

The library was made by the immunoSEQ multiplex PCR assay. For the multiplex PCR, a mixture combining 60 forward primers for TCR Vbeta segments and 13 reverse primers for TCR Jbeta segments was used. Amplification of the CDR3 region of rearranged TCR beta genes was performed with a multiplex PCR assay on genomic DNA. Amplified TCR beta libraries were sequenced as 87-base-pair reads on the Illumina HiSeq System. The authors' analysis ran thus. A later analysis tallied 70 million to 100 million unique TCR beta chains across the approximately 670 repertoires, and approximately 11 million of those chains were shared by two or more donors. A nearest-neighbor algorithm error-corrected the raw reads and collapsed the reads into unique sequences, merging closely related sequences to remove PCR and sequencing errors. To assign V, D and J gene segments, CDR3 sequences were aligned to IMGT reference sequences. For a sequence to be retained, a match of at least six nucleotides was required to both a V gene segment and a J gene segment. A rearrangement was called productive if the CDR3 had no stop codons and remained in frame with V and J, and every other rearrangement was called non-productive. CDR3 was defined according to IMGT convention as the region running from the second conserved V-encoded cysteine to the conserved J-encoded phenylalanine. The earlier analysis of some 580 of the donors excluded any sequence lacking an unambiguous match to a single V gene segment. In an earlier analysis of around 600 of the donors, V segments were called functional above 56.7% productive rearrangements and were called segregating when the between-donor standard deviation exceeded 5%. To diagnose cytomegalovirus status from the catalog of TCR beta chain sequences, a statistical classification framework was built. A later analysis assigned V and J genes by comparing TCR nucleotide sequences with IMGT/GENE-DB human TR gene sequences. Using the TCRdist pipeline, a later analysis assigned CDR3 sequences along with most-parsimonious VDJ recombination scenarios. A later analysis defined each TCR beta chain by its CDR3 amino acid sequence plus V-gene family, and excluded reads lacking a unique V-gene family. To address suspected cross-contamination and a sequencing artifact, a later analysis removed 592 highly shared, low-generation-probability nucleotide sequences. For each public chain, a later analysis derived a clonal expansion index from normalized ranks of inferred template counts within each repertoire. Generation probabilities in a later analysis came from a VDJ recombination model fitted to out-of-frame rearrangements, and those results were checked against IGoR. Hypergeometric tests were used in a later analysis to score TCR-TCR, TCR-HLA and TCR-CMV co-occurrence, with a repertoire-size bias correction applied to the TCR pairs. To estimate false discovery rates, a later analysis permuted the HLA or CMV assignments 20 times. In a later analysis, co-occurring TCRs were grouped using DBSCAN, and TCRdist sequence similarity was added for clustering within HLA-allele-positive subsets. For co-occurrence clustering, repertoires with fewer than 30,000 or more than 120,000 public chains were excluded, along with 5 or 6 repertoires with anomalous nucleotide sharing. As stored in TCRdb, this immuneACCESS dataset retains in-frame rearrangements with V and J assigned. A fraction of the clones does not appear; measured against another copy, unresolved V genes explain less than half of the discrepancy, and the remainder lacks a known reason. D and trimming come from the DNA, and the V and J calls and clone size come from that table. A total of around 65,000 clones appear in this sample, about 72% of them only once. Of the sample, 3% falls within the top ten clones.

Inclusive of the bounding cysteine and phenylalanine, the CDR3 is 14 residues long. The read is trimmed to its CDR3 DNA, 42 bases read in frame from base 1. In the germline V gene, CDR1 corresponds to MNHEY and CDR2 to SVGAGI. The V end loses 2 bases and the J end loses 3 bases, and a stretch of 10 bases separates them. The receptor comes from a girl aged 10-17 years in good health and CMV-seropositive. The chain employs TRBV6-5 and TRBJ1-1; D gene: possibly TRBD1, on 6 matching bases. The specimen was PBMCs. The CDR3 corresponds to CASSYDRLDTEAFF. The DNA reads TGTGCCAGCAGTTACGACAGGCTGGACACTGAAGCTTTCTTT.